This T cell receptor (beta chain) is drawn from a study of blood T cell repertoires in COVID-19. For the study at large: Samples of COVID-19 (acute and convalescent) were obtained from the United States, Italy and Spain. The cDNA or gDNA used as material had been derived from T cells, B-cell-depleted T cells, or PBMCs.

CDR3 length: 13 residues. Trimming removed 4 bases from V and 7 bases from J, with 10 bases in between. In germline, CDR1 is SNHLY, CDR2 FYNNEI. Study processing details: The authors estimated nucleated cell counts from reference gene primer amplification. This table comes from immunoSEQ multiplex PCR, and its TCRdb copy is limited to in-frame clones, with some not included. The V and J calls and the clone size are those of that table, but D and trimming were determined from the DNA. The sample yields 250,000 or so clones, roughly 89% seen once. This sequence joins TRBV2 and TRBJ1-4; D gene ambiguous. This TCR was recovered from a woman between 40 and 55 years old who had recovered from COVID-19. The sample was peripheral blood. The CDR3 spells CASSVQNPEKLFF. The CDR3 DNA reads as TGTGCCAGCAGTGTTCAGAATCCTGAAAAACTGTTTTTT.